Shown below are 9 T cell receptor beta chains from a single sample sequenced in a study of CD8 T cells in Susac syndrome (dated by TCRdb to between 2019 and 2020). Preparation of the library involved the immunoSEQ multiplex PCR assay. RNA was extracted using the RNeasy kit, and about 0.45 to 1 ug of the RNA was reverse transcribed with random hexamers. Using fastp at Q25 and MiXCR, TCRdb reprocessed the public reads and kept productive beta chains. Under each unique CDR3 protein, matching rows form one entry showing the most common genes and DNA. The sample contains roughly 330,000 distinct CDR3 sequences, around 90% of them found a single time. 0.065% of the sample is in the top ten clones. Sample: CD4+ T cells from PBMCs. Every receptor here comes from a human donor with multiple sclerosis.

V gene TRBV7-8 combines with J gene TRBJ2-1, with D possibly TRBD2 on 6 matching bases. V was clipped by 3 bases and J by 1 base, with 13 bases between them. This CDR3 spans 16 amino acids. Germline CDR1 is SGHVS and CDR2 is FQNEAQ. DNA of the CDR3: TGTGCCAGCAGCTTGAGAGCGGGCAATTCCTACAATGAGCAGTTCTTC. Residues: CASSLRAGNSYNEQFF.

The chain couples TRBV3-1 to TRBJ1-2, with D maybe TRBD1 (6 bases). The CDR3 runs to 14 residues. The V and J ends lost 1 base and 8 bases respectively, with 14 bases between them. Germline assignment: CDR1 LGHDT and CDR2 YNNKEL (reference sequence). CDR3 sequence: CASSQANRVTGYTF. As DNA, the CDR3 is TGTGCCAGCAGCCAAGCCAACAGGGTTACCGGCTACACCTTC.

This clonotype appeared once. The genes are TRBV4-1 and TRBJ2-3; 9 bases align to TRBD1. From germline, CDR1 is MGHRA and CDR2 YSYEKL. The ends lost 0 bases at V and 7 bases at J; junction bases unmatched: 8. The CDR3 spans 16 residues. CDR3 coding DNA: TGCGCCAGCAGCCAAGATCCAGGACAGGGGCGGTATACGCAGTATTTT. Translated: CASSQDPGQGRYTQYF.

In the case of this clonotype: The limits of the CDR3 on the DNA are not certain, so only TCRdb's listed CDR3 is given. The CDR3 here is CASSGTGGLAGVRPGSCFF. The gene calls are TRBV7-2 and TRBJ2-2; the D call TRBD2 from the table was never checked on the DNA. Germline assignment: CDR1 SGHTA and CDR2 FQGNSA. The CDR3 spans 19 residues, counting both ends.

V usage is TRBV2 and J usage is TRBJ1-4, with TRBD1 identical over 7 bases. Germline-derived CDR1 and CDR2 are SNHLY and FYNNEI. The CDR3 extends over 14 amino acids. V shed 7 bases, J shed 10 bases, and the junction held 12 bases outside the gene matches. CDR3 loop: CASIPDRVDGKLFF. The CDR3 nucleotides are TGTGCCAGCATACCCGACAGGGTGGATGGAAAACTGTTTTTT.

This chain connects TRBV19 to TRBJ2-1, with 10 bases fitting TRBD2. Germline CDR1 LNHDA, CDR2 SQIVND (reference sequence). V gave up 1 base and J gave up 1 base; unmatched junction bases: 4. This CDR3 is 17 amino acids long. Here the CDR3 reads CASSIASGSSSYNEQFF. DNA of the CDR3: TGTGCCAGTAGTATAGCTAGCGGGAGTTCATCCTACAATGAGCAGTTCTTC.

V and J are TRBV7-9 and TRBJ1-1, with D perhaps matching TRBD1 (5 bases). This CDR3 is 15 amino acids long. V was trimmed by 3 bases and J by 3 bases, leaving 14 bases between them. The germline CDR1 and CDR2 sequences are SEHNR and FQNEAQ (reference sequence). The CDR3 loop reads CASSLAGGKHTEAFF. In DNA form, the CDR3 reads TGTGCCAGCAGCTTGGCGGGGGGAAAACACACTGAAGCTTTCTTT.

The chain carries TRBV6-5 and TRBJ2-1; 11 bases are a match to TRBD1. The CDR3 loop spans 17 amino acids. CDR1 MNHEY and CDR2 SVGAGI come from the germline V gene. Trimming cost V 0 bases and J 0 bases; bases outside gene matches: 1. The CDR3 nucleotides are TGTGCCAGCAGTTACTCCGGGACAGGGGGCTCCTACAATGAGCAGTTCTTC. It encodes CASSYSGTGGSYNEQFF.

This clonotype has just a few counts. V usage is TRBV4-3 and J usage is TRBJ2-7; 7 nucleotides align to TRBD2. Trimming at V came to 0 bases and at J to 6 bases, leaving 8 bases not matched to a gene. CDR1 is LGHNA, CDR2 YSLEER, per germline. This CDR3 spans 15 amino acids. The CDR3 DNA follows: TGCGCCAGCAGCCAAGAGGTGGGAGGGCCAAGCGAGCAGTACTTC. This sequence encodes CASSQEVGGPSEQYF.